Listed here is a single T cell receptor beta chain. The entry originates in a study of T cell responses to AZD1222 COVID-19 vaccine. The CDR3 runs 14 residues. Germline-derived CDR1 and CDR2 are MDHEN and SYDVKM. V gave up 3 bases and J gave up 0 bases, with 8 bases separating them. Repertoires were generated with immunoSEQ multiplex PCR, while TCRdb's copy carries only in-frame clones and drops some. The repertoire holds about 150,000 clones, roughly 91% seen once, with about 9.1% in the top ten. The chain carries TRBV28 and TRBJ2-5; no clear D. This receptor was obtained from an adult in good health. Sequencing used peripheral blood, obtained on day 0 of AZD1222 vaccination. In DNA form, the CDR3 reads TGTGCCAGCAGTTTTAGTACTAACCAAGAGACCCAGTACTTC. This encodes CASSFSTNQETQYF.